Listed below are T cell receptor beta chains from one sample, sequenced in a study of shared clonotypes between healthy human individuals. The protocol was immunoSEQ multiplex PCR, while the TCRdb copy is restricted to in-frame clones and leaves out a portion. Of around 450,000 clones detected, around 79% appear once; the ten largest clones hold around 14%. Input material: PBMCs. The receptors shown here come from a woman between 35 and 50 years old in good health. Some clones in this sample may be carry-over from other donors' samples. The CDR3 runs from the conserved cysteine through the conserved F or W. The order of the fields is clone size, D gene, V gene, J gene, CDR3 DNA, CDR3 protein. D genes are given only for firm matches. Size tells how often a clone was seen (once, few, many) or the class of an expanded clone, and some rows leave it out.

>once|NA|TRBV7-2|TRBJ2-1
TGTGCCAGCAGCTTAGCGATTTTAGGTTACAATGAGCAGTTCTTC
CASSLAILGYNEQFF
>once|NA|TRBV29-1|TRBJ2-1
TGCAGCGCCCCGGGACTTGCTTCCTACAATGAGCAGTTCTTC
CSAPGLASYNEQFF
>NA|NA|TRBV28|TRBJ2-7
TGTGCCAGCAGTTTAGTCTTGGGGCTGAAGCACTCCTACGAGCAGTACTTC
CASSLVLGLKHSYEQYF
>NA|NA|TRBV5-1|TRBJ1-4
TGCGCCAGCAGTGTCACACAGGGACTGGGTGAAAAACTGTTTTTT
CASSVTQGLGEKLFF
>NA|NA|TRBV7-3|TRBJ2-1
TGTGCCAGCAGCTTAAGCCCAAACGAGTACAATGAGCAGTTCTTC
CASSLSPNEYNEQFF
>NA|NA|TRBV28|TRBJ1-2
TGTGCCAGCAGTCTTAGACATCCCAACTATGGCTACACCTTC
CASSLRHPNYGYTF
>NA|NA|TRBV10-3|TRBJ2-5
TGTGCCATCAGTGGGGAAGGGGAGACCCAGTACTTC
CAISGEGETQYF
>NA|NA|TRBV28|TRBJ1-2
TGTGCCAGCAGGTCTTCTAACTATGGCTACACCTTC
CASRSSNYGYTF
>few|NA|TRBV6-1|TRBJ1-3
TGTGCCAGCAGCCTTACAGGGGGAAACACCATATATTTT
CASSLTGGNTIYF
>NA|NA|TRBV7-8|TRBJ2-7
TGTGCCAGCAGCTTAGCAGGAGGGGGCGAGCAGTACTTC
CASSLAGGGEQYF